The next 25 T cell receptor beta chains were all read from a single sample in a study of shared clonotypes between healthy human individuals. Naive CD8 isolation took CD45RO-negative cells positively selected for CCR7 and excluded terminally differentiated effector memory CD45RA+ cells. Method: immunoSEQ multiplex PCR; TCRdb's copy keeps in-frame clones and lacks some. The sample has some 2 million clones, approximately 95% seen once. Input material: naive CD8+ T cells sorted from blood. Receptors were obtained from a man aged 18 to 30 in good health.

CDR3 sequence reads: CASSTWTGGVNTIYF. The CDR3 DNA sequence: TGCGCCAGCAGCACGTGGACAGGGGGAGTAAACACCATATATTTT. The chain couples TRBV5-1 to TRBJ1-3, with TRBD1 matching over 10 bases. Germline CDR1 and CDR2: SGHRS and YFSETQ. V gave up 4 bases and J gave up 6 bases; unmatched junction bases: 7. The CDR3 runs 15 residues. The entire variable domain, with the rest obtained from reference TRBV5-1 and TRBJ1-3, is as follows: KAGVTQTPRYLIKTRGQQVTLSCSPISGHRSVSWYQQTPGQGLQFLFEYFSETQRNKGNFPGRFSGRQFSNSRSEMNVSTLELGDSALYLCASSTWTGGVNTIYFGEGSWLTVV.

As DNA, the CDR3 is TGTGCCAGCAGTTCGGGTGGAGGAGACCAGTTCTTC. Encoded protein: CASSSGGGDQFF. This rearrangement joins TRBV6-5 to TRBJ2-1, with D possibly matching TRBD2 (5 bases). The CDR3 loop spans 12 amino acids. CDR1 and CDR2 (germline): MNHEY, SVGAGI. With 4 bases removed from V and 13 bases from J, the gap between germline ends came to 14 bases.

This clone was recorded a few times. This chain links TRBV27 with TRBJ1-5; a possible D gene is TRBD1 (6 bases). The CDR3 is 14 amino acids. Trimming left V 5 bases short and J 3 bases short, with 11 bases between. CDR1 and CDR2 (germline): MNHEY, SMNVEV (reference sequence). CDR3 sequence reads: CASSPGHHNQPQHF. The CDR3 coding sequence is TGTGCCAGCAGTCCGGGACACCACAATCAGCCCCAGCATTTT.

The genes are TRBV2 and TRBJ2-5, with 7 bases identical to TRBD1. The germline gives CDR1 SNHLY, CDR2 FYNNEI. With V trimmed by 3 bases and J by 5 bases, 6 bases remained unmatched. The CDR3 spans 14 residues. CDR3 bases: TGTGCCAGCAGTGATTTTCGGGACAGTGAGACCCAGTACTTC. The encoded protein is CASSDFRDSETQYF. The variable domain in full, with the rest retrieved from reference TRBV2 and TRBJ2-5, is EPEVTQTPSHQVTQMGQEVILRCVPISNHLYFYWYRQILGQKVEFLVSFYNNEISEKSEIFDDQFSVERPDGSNFTLKIRSTKLEDSAMYFCASSDFRDSETQYFGPGTRLLVL.

In regard to this clone: The identical CDR3 is also encoded by other nucleotide sequences in the sample. The chain uses TRBV4-1 and TRBJ2-1; 11 positions match TRBD2. The CDR3 spans 16 residues. J was trimmed by 4 bases and V by 2 bases; bases with no gene match: 4. CDR1 and CDR2 from the germline V gene are MGHRA and YSYEKL. The CDR3 sequence is CASSQRGTSGYNEQFF. The CDR3 DNA reads as TGCGCCAGCAGCCAACGGGGGACTAGCGGATACAATGAGCAGTTCTTC.

This clone was seen more than once but under ten times. The chain joins TRBV6-6 to TRBJ1-2; tentatively, D is TRBD1 (6 bases). Germline V gene data show CDR1 as MNHNY and CDR2 as SVGAGI (reference sequence). This CDR3 spans 14 amino acids. The germline V and J ends were trimmed by 8 bases and 3 bases, with 16 bases remaining between them. The CDR3 region is CASSTGVPYYGYTF. In nucleotides, the CDR3 is TGTGCCAGCTCGACAGGCGTACCTTACTATGGCTACACCTTC.

The chain combines TRBV7-3 with TRBJ2-1; 10 bases align to TRBD1. This CDR3 contains 15 residues. In germline, CDR1 is SGHTA, CDR2 FQGTGA. V was pared by 2 bases and J by 4 bases, with 2 bases of the junction left unmatched. This CDR3 is CASSLGDRGYNEQFF. In DNA, the CDR3 is TGTGCCAGCAGCTTAGGGGACAGGGGATACAATGAGCAGTTCTTC.

The chain joins TRBV6-1 to TRBJ2-7, with unresolved D. The germline V gene encodes CDR1 MNHNS and CDR2 SASEGT. The CDR3 runs 11 residues. Trimming took 7 bases from V and 6 from J, leaving 10 bases between them. The CDR3 DNA follows: TGTGCCAGCACCTCAGGTCCCGAGCAGTACTTC. Translated, it gives CASTSGPEQYF.

The chain couples TRBV30 to TRBJ1-1; TRBD1 is a possible D gene (6 bases). The CDR3 contains 13 residues. Looked up from germline, CDR1 is GTSNPN and CDR2 is SVGIG (reference sequence). Trimming pared 5 bases from V and 4 bases from J, leaving 14 bases between. The CDR3 DNA is TGTGCCTGGGGACTGACAGGTGGCACTGAAGCTTTCTTT. Its translation is CAWGLTGGTEAFF.

The chain is built from TRBV6-4 and TRBJ1-2, with 7 nucleotides matching TRBD1. Germline-derived CDR1 and CDR2 are MRHNA and SNTAGT. The ends lost 11 bases at V and 5 bases at J; junction bases unmatched: 14. CDR3 size: 14 residues. CDR3: CAGLGYRGRYGYTF. The CDR3, as DNA: TGTGCCGGACTGGGGTACAGGGGTCGGTATGGCTACACCTTC.

The chain joins TRBV27 to TRBJ2-2; the D is unclear. Trimming left V 3 bases short and J 5 bases short, with 13 bases between. Germline lookup yields CDR1 MNHEY and CDR2 SMNVEV (reference sequence). CDR3 size: 15 residues. In DNA form, the CDR3 reads TGTGCCAGCAGTTTTATGATAGGGTTTACCGGGGAGCTGTTTTTT. Residues: CASSFMIGFTGELFF.

The V and J genes are TRBV4-3 and TRBJ2-3; a possible D gene is TRBD2 (6 bases). This CDR3 comprises 14 residues. Trimming removed 4 bases at V and 1 base at J, with 9 bases between. CDR1 LGHNA and CDR2 YSLEER come from the germline V gene. The chain's CDR3 is CASSRERGTDTQYF. The CDR3 nucleotides read TGCGCCAGCAGCCGCGAGCGGGGCACAGATACGCAGTATTTT.

To note about this clone: In the same sample, other DNA sequences code for this CDR3. The chain joins TRBV5-1 to TRBJ2-7; D might be TRBD1 or TRBD2, each matching 5 bases. The V end lost 0 bases, the J end lost 3 bases, and 13 bases lay between the germline ends. Germline V gene sequence: CDR1 SGHRS, CDR2 YFSETQ. The CDR3 has 15 residues. CDR3 nucleotide sequence: TGCGCCAGCAGCTTGGGGGGTGCTGGGGGCTACGAGCAGTACTTC. Its translation: CASSLGGAGGYEQYF.

The chain has TRBV6-6 and TRBJ2-5; D is undetermined. V was trimmed by 7 bases and J by 3 bases, leaving 12 bases between them. The germline gives CDR1 MNHNY, CDR2 SVGAGI (reference sequence). The CDR3 runs to 13 residues. CDR3 bases: TGTGCCAGCACCCATGTTCAGGAAGAGACCCAGTACTTC. Translated, it gives CASTHVQEETQYF.

The rearrangement uses TRBV5-1 and TRBJ2-3; no reliable D call. CDR3 length equals 16 residues. Trimming took off 4 bases at V and 0 bases at J, with 15 bases between the two ends. The germline V gene has CDR1 SGHRS and CDR2 YFSETQ. CDR3 loop: CASSPFSAPSTDTQYF. For the CDR3, the DNA is TGCGCCAGCAGCCCCTTCTCAGCGCCTAGCACAGATACGCAGTATTTT.

Details on this clone: Other DNA sequences in this specimen translate into the identical CDR3. The V and J genes are TRBV6-6 and TRBJ1-1; D unresolved. V was pared by 7 bases and J by 4 bases, with 10 bases between. This CDR3 spans 12 amino acids. Germline CDR1 reads MNHNY; CDR2 reads SVGAGI (reference sequence). The CDR3 bases are TGTGCCAGCACGGAAGGTGGCACTGAAGCTTTCTTT. Translating it yields CASTEGGTEAFF.

This rearrangement joins TRBV27 to TRBJ2-2, with D uncertain. Germline loops: CDR1 MNHEY, CDR2 SMNVEV (reference sequence). V shed 7 bases and J shed 4 bases, with 10 bases lying between them. The CDR3 has 13 residues. CDR3 protein: CASTTGGTGELFF. The CDR3 nucleotides are TGTGCCAGCACCACGGGTGGCACCGGGGAGCTGTTTTTT.

The chain recombines TRBV11-2 with TRBJ2-7; D may be TRBD2 (5 bases). Trimming removed 1 base at V and 0 bases at J, with 10 bases between. This CDR3 region has 15 residues. CDR1 SGHAT and CDR2 FQNNGV come from the germline V gene. The CDR3 bases are TGTGCCAGCAGCTTAGCGCTGGGGAGCTCCTACGAGCAGTACTTC. As protein: CASSLALGSSYEQYF.

CDR3 protein: CASSADLDSPLHF. CDR3 bases: TGTGCCAGCAGCGCAGATTTGGATTCACCCCTCCACTTT. V is TRBV7-9 and J is TRBJ1-6, with unresolved D. The CDR3 contains 13 residues. From germline, CDR1 is SEHNR and CDR2 FQNEAQ (reference sequence). The V end lost 5 bases, the J end lost 8 bases, and 10 bases lay between the germline ends.

With regard to this clone: The identical CDR3 is also encoded by other nucleotide sequences in the sample. The chain joins TRBV7-9 to TRBJ2-3; 7 bases are a match to TRBD1. Germline values: CDR1 SEHNR, CDR2 FQNEAQ (reference sequence). The CDR3 has 15 amino acids. The trim removed 3 bases at V and 1 base at J, leaving 4 bases unmatched. The CDR3 sequence: CASSLRGGGTDTQYF. CDR3 sequence (DNA): TGTGCCAGCAGCTTGAGAGGGGGCGGCACAGATACGCAGTATTTT.

Only one count was recorded for this clone. The CDR3 coding sequence is TGTGCCAGCAGCCTACCTGAGACAGGCGTCCTCACAGATACGCAGTATTTT. As protein: CASSLPETGVLTDTQYF. This rearrangement joins TRBV7-9 to TRBJ2-3; D might be TRBD1 (6 bases). There are 17 residues in the CDR3. Germline CDR1 is SEHNR and CDR2 is FQNEAQ (reference sequence). Trimming shortened V by 5 bases and J by 2 bases, and 20 bases separated the two germline ends.

The rearrangement links TRBV18 to TRBJ1-6; 7 bases are shared with TRBD1. CDR3 length: 16 amino acids. Trimming took 0 bases from V and 10 from J; bases not matched to a gene: 9. In germline, CDR1 is KGHSH, CDR2 LQKENI. As DNA, the CDR3 is TGTGCCAGCTCACCACCGTTCGTACAGGGGTCCTCACCCCTCCACTTT. Its translation: CASSPPFVQGSSPLHF.

The rearrangement joins TRBV7-6 to TRBJ1-3; 7 bases are a match to TRBD1. Losses at the gene ends were 5 bases for V and 9 bases for J; bases not matched to a gene: 7. Germline V gene sequence: CDR1 SGHVS, CDR2 FNYEAQ. The CDR3 contains 13 residues. CDR3: CASSPDRECTIYF. In nucleotides, the CDR3 is TGTGCCAGCAGCCCTGACAGGGAATGCACCATATATTTT. The whole variable domain, filled in from reference TRBV7-6 and TRBJ1-3, reads GAGVSQSPRYKVTKRGQDVALRCDPISGHVSLYWYRQALGQGPEFLTYFNYEAQQDKSGLPNDRFSAERPEGSISTLTIQRTEQRDSAMYRCASSPDRECTIYFGEGSWLTVV.

The chain joins TRBV29-1 to TRBJ1-2; 7 bases map to TRBD1. Germline V lookup: CDR1 SQVTM, CDR2 ANQGSEA. The CDR3 spans 14 residues. V shed 6 bases and J 3 bases; nucleotides not matched to a gene: 10. The chain's CDR3 is CSVIAAGTDYGYTF. The CDR3 DNA follows: TGCAGCGTCATCGCTGCCGGGACAGACTATGGCTACACCTTC.

Of note for this clone: In the same sample, other DNA sequences code for this CDR3. The chain recombines TRBV11-2 with TRBJ2-7; 10 bases match TRBD1. This CDR3 comprises 14 residues. J was trimmed by 3 bases and V by 4 bases; bases with no gene match: 3. CDR1 and CDR2 from the germline V gene are SGHAT and FQNNGV. The CDR3 here is CASSWDRGSYEQYF. The CDR3 DNA reads TGTGCCAGCAGCTGGGACAGGGGTAGCTACGAGCAGTACTTC.